The next 10 T cell receptor beta chains were all read from a single sample in a study of CD8+CD57+ T cells in acquired aplastic anemia. Genomic DNA templated the TCR beta VDJ and CDR3 profiling. Via MiXCR, TCRdb re-called the reads, giving one row per CDR3 protein. The profile shows around 400,000 distinct CDR3 sequences, around 72% of them singletons. The specimen sequenced was sorted CD4+, CD8+, or CD8+CD57+ T cells (not recorded which) from PBMCs. The receptors shown here come from a human donor in good health, serving as a control.

This chain links TRBV20-1 with TRBJ2-3, with D tentatively TRBD1 (6 bases). CDR1 is DFQATT, CDR2 SNEGSKA, per germline (reference sequence). V lost 1 base to trimming and J lost 3 bases, with 11 bases between them. CDR3 length equals 14 residues. The CDR3 reads CSARVARGTDTQYF. The CDR3 bases are TGCAGTGCTAGAGTAGCCAGGGGAACAGATACGCAGTATTTT.

The CDR3 DNA sequence: TGTGCCAGCAGCCAGGGCAGTCGCTATGAGCACACCTTC. It encodes CASSQGSRYEHTF. The chain recombines TRBV7-2 with TRBJ1-2, with D tentatively TRBD1 (5 bases). Per germline, CDR1 SGHTA and CDR2 FQGNSA. This CDR3 contains 13 residues. V lost 5 bases and J lost 12, with 19 bases in between.

The CDR3 loop is CSVGSGGAGYYNEQFF. The CDR3 bases are TGCAGCGTTGGGTCCGGGGGTGCGGGGTACTACAATGAGCAGTTCTTC. This chain uses TRBV29-1 with TRBJ2-1, with D perhaps matching TRBD2 (6 bases). This CDR3 region has 16 residues. The germline V and J ends were trimmed by 4 bases and 3 bases, with 19 bases remaining between them. Germline V lookup: CDR1 SQVTM, CDR2 ANQGSEA.

The CDR3 DNA follows: TGCAGTGCTAGAATTGGGCTTGGTCAGCCCCAGCATTTT. Amino acids: CSARIGLGQPQHF. V gene TRBV20-1 combines with J gene TRBJ1-5; D gene unclear. The germline V gene has CDR1 DFQATT and CDR2 SNEGSKA (reference sequence). Trimming pared 2 bases from V and 6 bases from J, leaving 11 bases between. The length of the CDR3 is 13 residues.

The CDR3 spells CASKRDFRDEQFF. The CDR3 DNA follows: TGTGCCAGCAAGCGGGACTTTCGCGATGAGCAGTTCTTC. This sequence joins TRBV2 and TRBJ2-1, with 7 positions matching TRBD2. J lost 8 bases, V lost 7 bases, and 8 bases had no gene match. This CDR3 has 13 residues. Germline V CDR1 and CDR2: SNHLY, FYNNEI.

The sample holds many counts of this clonotype. The V and J genes are TRBV5-1 and TRBJ2-3; D remains ambiguous. V dropped 0 bases and J dropped 2 bases, with 13 bases sitting between them. The CDR3 spans 16 residues. The V gene's germline CDR1 is SGHRS and CDR2 YFSETQ. Written as DNA, the CDR3 is TGCGCCAGCAGCTTGGGTTCTGGAGATAACACAGATACGCAGTATTTT. Translating it yields CASSLGSGDNTDTQYF.

Points on this clonotype: An end of the junction differs from the germline gene, which may be a read error. V gene TRBV7-8 combines with J gene TRBJ2-7; D is uncertain. The CDR3 runs to 12 residues. Germline lookup yields CDR1 SGHVS and CDR2 FQNEAQ. CDR3 sequence: CASSPFSCERYF. Written as DNA, the CDR3 is TGTGCCAGCAGCCCCTTTTCCTGCGAGCGGTACTTC.

The chain joins TRBV7-9 to TRBJ2-7; 8 bases are a match to TRBD1. V gave up 5 bases and J gave up 4 bases; unmatched junction bases: 1. The CDR3 runs to 12 residues. CDR1 is SEHNR and CDR2 is FQNEAQ in the germline V gene (reference sequence). This CDR3 is CASSGQGYEQYV. The CDR3 region has the DNA TGTGCCAGCAGCGGACAGGGTTACGAGCAGTACGTC.

Worth noting for this clonotype: At one end, the junction sequence differs from germline, possibly due to a read error. This chain connects TRBV7-9 to TRBJ1-1, with D maybe TRBD1 (6 bases). The CDR3 extends over 14 amino acids. Germline V gene sequence: CDR1 SEHNR, CDR2 FQNEAQ (reference sequence). In DNA, the CDR3 is TGTGCCAGCAGCCCCCGCACGGGGGCAAGTGGCTACACCTTT. It yields the protein CASSPRTGASGYTF.

This clonotype was seen ten or more times. The V gene is TRBV12-3 or TRBV12-4, the J gene TRBJ1-1; a possible D gene is TRBD1 (5 bases). Trimming took off 8 bases at V and 1 base at J, with 14 bases between the two ends. This CDR3 has 14 amino acids. The CDR3 loop is CASRSMTANTEAFF. The CDR3 DNA sequence: TGTGCCAGCCGGTCCATGACAGCGAACACTGAAGCTTTCTTT.